This entry lists 6 T cell receptor beta chains sequenced from one sample in a study of T cells in Graves' hyperthyroidism and ophthalmopathy. Amplification yielded TCR beta CDR3 regions, with RNA transcripts as the source. HTBI primers were employed in a first-round RT-PCR of the TCR CDR3. TCRdb reprocessed the multiplex PCR reads with MiXCR, giving one entry per CDR3 protein. The repertoire consists of 200,000 to 250,000 distinct CDR3 sequences, with about a sixth occurring once and the leading ten covering about 30%. Sequenced input: blood. All receptors derive from a woman in her late teens or twenties with Graves' ophthalmopathy.

This clonotype was detected many times. The chain combines TRBV24-1 with TRBJ2-3, with D uncertain. V lost 2 bases and J lost 5, with 4 bases in between. The CDR3 is 12 residues long. Germline loops: CDR1 KGHDR, CDR2 SFDVKD. The CDR3 loop is CATSDSGDTQYF. In DNA form, the CDR3 reads TGTGCCACCAGTGATTCCGGAGATACGCAGTATTTT.

The chain has TRBV4-1 and TRBJ2-7, with D maybe TRBD1 (5 bases). The CDR3 extends over 18 amino acids. V was pared by 1 base and J by 0 bases, with 19 bases between. Germline loops: CDR1 MGHRA, CDR2 YSYEKL. The CDR3 nucleotides read TGCGCCAGCAGCCAAGGAGTCTTGCGGTTGACAGCCTCCTACGAGCAGTACTTC. Translating it yields CASSQGVLRLTASYEQYF.

This clonotype was found many times. This chain connects TRBV5-1 to TRBJ1-4, with a tentative D call TRBD1 (6 bases). V gave up 4 bases and J gave up 4 bases, with 35 bases separating them. CDR1 SGHRS and CDR2 YFSETQ come from the germline V gene. The CDR3 length is 22 residues. The CDR3: CASSVRPSSSPLLRGRNEKLFF. The CDR3 nucleotides are TGCGCCAGCAGCGTACGACCTTCCTCGTCCCCGCTCCTCAGGGGTCGTAATGAAAAACTGTTTTTT.

This clonotype appeared many times. The V gene is TRBV19, the J gene TRBJ2-1; 11 bases agree with TRBD2. CDR1 and CDR2 from the germline V gene are LNHDA and SQIVND (reference sequence). The V gene end was trimmed by 3 bases and the J gene end by 6 bases; junction bases not matched to a gene: 4. CDR3 length: 15 amino acids. CDR3 protein: CASSIGTSGSNEQFF. In DNA, the CDR3 is TGTGCCAGTAGTATTGGGACTAGCGGAAGCAATGAGCAGTTCTTC.

This clonotype was detected many times. The genes are TRBV10-3 and TRBJ2-2; 8 bases fit TRBD1. CDR1 and CDR2 from the germline V gene are ENHRY and SYGVKD. The CDR3 loop spans 16 amino acids. Germline trimming cut 0 bases from V and 4 bases from J; bases unmatched to any gene: 4. CDR3 sequence (DNA): TGTGCCATCAGTGAGTCAGGACAGGGTCCCACCGGGGAGCTGTTTTTT. Translation gives CAISESGQGPTGELFF.

This clonotype was counted ten times or more. V and J are TRBV30 and TRBJ1-2, with 8 bases lining up with TRBD1. Germline V gene sequence: CDR1 GTSNPN, CDR2 SVGIG (reference sequence). The CDR3 contains 15 residues. V was pared by 0 bases and J by 4 bases, with 7 bases of the junction left unmatched. CDR3 loop: CAWSVVTGGIYGYTF. CDR3 DNA: TGTGCCTGGAGTGTAGTAACAGGGGGAATCTATGGCTACACCTTC.